A single sample gave rise to the 19 T cell receptor beta chains below, sequenced in a study of radiation and T cells in renal cell carcinoma. Indicated time point: blood 2 weeks post-SBRT. As for treatment: 15 Gy SBRT to primary tumor, nephrectomy 4 weeks later. Clones were read by immunoSEQ multiplex PCR, and TCRdb kept only the in-frame ones, dropping some. The table shows fewer than 150,000 clones, with 88% occurring only once. Specimen: blood, collected from a patient whose treatment included radiotherapy and nephrectomy. These receptors were taken from a woman in her 70s with renal cell carcinoma.

This sequence joins TRBV5-1 and TRBJ1-1; D gene unclear. The CDR3 totals 14 residues. The V gene's germline CDR1 is SGHRS and CDR2 YFSETQ. V lost 0 bases and J lost 6, with 12 bases in between. The CDR3 here is CASSLVVGSAEAFF. DNA of the CDR3: TGCGCCAGCAGCTTGGTAGTAGGGTCCGCTGAAGCTTTCTTT.

The chain links TRBV28 to TRBJ2-1; 8 nucleotides agree with TRBD2. The CDR3 totals 15 residues. CDR1 and CDR2 from the germline V gene are MDHEN and SYDVKM. After removal of 8 bases from V and 8 bases from J, the junction contained 14 bases not matched to a gene. The CDR3 is CASSETGGPHYEQFF. The CDR3 nucleotides are TGTGCCAGCTCCGAAACGGGGGGGCCTCACTATGAGCAGTTCTTC.

The chain carries TRBV28 and TRBJ2-7; D is undetermined. The germline V gene encodes CDR1 MDHEN and CDR2 SYDVKM. The CDR3 has 13 residues. The V gene lost 3 bases and the J gene lost 2 bases, with 8 bases spanning the gap. CDR3 nucleotide sequence: TGTGCCAGCAGTTTGGGCGCCACCTACGAGCAGTACTTC. As protein: CASSLGATYEQYF. The full variable domain, with the rest looked up from reference TRBV28 and TRBJ2-7, is DVKVTQSSRYLVKRTGEKVFLECVQDMDHENMFWYRQDPGLGLRLIYFSYDVKMKEKGDIPEGYSVSREKKERFSLILESASTNQTSMYLCASSLGATYEQYFGPGTRLTVT.

This clone was found once. This rearrangement joins TRBV5-1 to TRBJ2-7; D unclear. V lost 0 bases and J 6 bases, leaving 7 bases between the germline ends. The length of the CDR3 is 12 residues. Germline V gives CDR1 SGHRS, CDR2 YFSETQ. The CDR3 bases are TGCGCCAGCAGCTTGGTAGGGATCGAGCAGTACTTC. Its protein product is CASSLVGIEQYF.

The chain combines TRBV30 with TRBJ2-1; TRBD2 matches 7 bases. Germline V CDR1 and CDR2: GTSNPN, SVGIG (reference sequence). The CDR3 has 16 amino acids. J was trimmed by 0 bases and V by 5 bases; bases with no gene match: 10. CDR3 bases: TGTGCCTGGGCAAAGACTAGCAGAACCTCCTACAATGAGCAGTTCTTC. Translated, it gives CAWAKTSRTSYNEQFF.

A word on this clone: Distinct nucleotide sequences in the sample also encode this CDR3. This sequence joins TRBV5-1 and TRBJ2-1; 8 positions agree with TRBD2. CDR1 and CDR2 (germline): SGHRS, YFSETQ. The CDR3 loop spans 15 amino acids. After removal of 2 bases from V and 3 bases from J, the junction contained 4 bases not matched to a gene. The CDR3, as DNA: TGCGCCAGCAGCTTAGCGGGGGCCAGCTACAATGAGCAGTTCTTC. It specifies CASSLAGASYNEQFF.

The chain joins TRBV5-1 to TRBJ1-4; possibly TRBD1 for D (5 bases). V was clipped by 0 bases and J by 5 bases, with 8 bases between them. The germline V gene has CDR1 SGHRS and CDR2 YFSETQ. This CDR3 is 14 amino acids long. The CDR3 loop is CASSLEGVNEKLFF. CDR3 nucleotides: TGCGCCAGCAGCTTGGAAGGGGTGAATGAAAAACTGTTTTTT.

This chain joins TRBV6-5 and TRBJ1-6; 7 bases line up with TRBD1. CDR1 is MNHEY and CDR2 is SVGAGI in the germline V gene. The V and J ends lost 6 bases and 7 bases, in that order; junction bases with no gene match: 9. CDR3 size: 15 residues. CDR3 nucleotides: TGTGCCAGCAGGGACAGGTTACAGGCGAATTCACCCCTCCACTTT. Its translation is CASRDRLQANSPLHF.

This chain joins TRBV6-6 and TRBJ1-5; D is possibly TRBD1 (6 bases). Germline CDR1 MNHNY, CDR2 SVGAGI (reference sequence). Trimming took 1 base from V and 8 from J, leaving 15 bases between them. The CDR3 sequence is 15 residues long. CDR3: CASSYLTGVKEPQHF. In nucleotides, the CDR3 is TGTGCCAGCAGTTACTTGACAGGAGTAAAGGAGCCCCAGCATTTT.

About this clone: The identical CDR3 is also encoded by other nucleotide sequences in the sample. The chain uses TRBV6-1 and TRBJ1-1; 7 positions agree with TRBD1. The CDR3 loop spans 13 amino acids. J gave up 3 bases and V 6 bases, and 4 bases lay outside the gene matches. CDR1 and CDR2 (germline): MNHNS, SASEGT. Written as DNA, the CDR3 is TGTGCCAGCAGCCTAGACAGGGACACTGAAGCTTTCTTT. Its translation: CASSLDRDTEAFF.

The rearrangement uses TRBV7-8 and TRBJ2-3, with unresolved D. The germline V gene encodes CDR1 SGHVS and CDR2 FQNEAQ. Between the trimmed V and J ends, which lost 5 bases and 6 bases, there was a span of 9 bases. CDR3 length: 12 amino acids. The CDR3 nucleotides read TGTGCCAGCAGCCCACTTCTGGATACGCAGTATTTT. Protein: CASSPLLDTQYF.

V is TRBV11-3 and J is TRBJ2-7; a weak D match, TRBD2 (5 bases). This CDR3 comprises 14 residues. V was shortened by 4 bases and J by 1 base, with 11 bases between the two germline ends. Per germline, CDR1 SGHNT and CDR2 YENEEA. The CDR3 nucleotides are TGTGCCAGCAGCTCCAGGACTTTATCCTACGAGCAGTACTTC. It encodes CASSSRTLSYEQYF.

CDR3 amino acids: CASSIETIPTGELFF. CDR3 DNA: TGTGCCAGTAGTATCGAAACTATACCGACCGGGGAGCTGTTTTTT. V and J are TRBV19 and TRBJ2-2; no definite D call. Germline-derived CDR1 and CDR2 are LNHDA and SQIVND (reference sequence). V gave up 3 bases and J gave up 5 bases, with 13 bases separating them. The CDR3 runs to 15 residues. The full variable domain, rest sourced from reference TRBV19 and TRBJ2-2, is DGGITQSPKYLFRKEGQNVTLSCEQNLNHDAMYWYRQDPGQGLRLIYYSQIVNDFQKGDIAEGYSVSREKKESFPLTVTSAQKNPTAFYLCASSIETIPTGELFFGEGSRLTVL.

This sequence joins TRBV7-2 and TRBJ2-3, with no clear D. The CDR3 consists of 17 residues. Trimming left V 2 bases short and J 4 bases short, with 19 bases between. Per germline, CDR1 SGHTA and CDR2 FQGNSA. The CDR3 reads CASSLRFSGPQADTQYF. CDR3 in DNA: TGTGCCAGCAGCTTAAGATTCTCGGGCCCTCAAGCAGATACGCAGTATTTT.

The V and J genes are TRBV6-5 and TRBJ1-2, with D possibly TRBD1 on 6 matching bases. CDR1 MNHEY and CDR2 SVGAGI come from the germline V gene. Trimming left V 5 bases short and J 3 bases short, with 16 bases between. CDR3 length: 15 amino acids. CDR3 nucleotide sequence: TGTGCCAGCAGTGGAGGGGGTGGCTTTGACTATGGCTACACCTTC. It codes for CASSGGGGFDYGYTF.

CDR3 amino acids: CASSSEASGTQYF. CDR3 nucleotides: TGTGCCAGCAGCTCAGAAGCGTCCGGGACCCAGTACTTC. The rearrangement links TRBV7-2 to TRBJ2-5; D is uncertain. Germline V gene sequence: CDR1 SGHTA, CDR2 FQGNSA. The V end was cut by 4 bases, the J end by 7 bases, with 13 bases between. CDR3 length: 13 residues. The full variable domain, completed using reference TRBV7-2 and TRBJ2-5, is GAGVSQSPSNKVTEKGKDVELRCDPISGHTALYWYRQSLGQGLEFLIYFQGNSAPDKSGLPSDRFSAERTGGSVSTLTIQRTQQEDSAVYLCASSSEASGTQYFGPGTRLLVL.

In DNA, the CDR3 is TGTGCCAGTAGCCCTCAGACAGAAGGGTCTGGAAACACCATATATTTT. This translates into CASSPQTEGSGNTIYF. The chain employs TRBV19 and TRBJ1-3; D might be TRBD1 (5 bases). Looked up from germline, CDR1 is LNHDA and CDR2 is SQIVND (reference sequence). The CDR3 is made up of 16 amino acids. Trimming cost V 6 bases and J 1 base, with 16 bases left between them.

V is TRBV6-5 and J is TRBJ1-3; 9 nucleotides align to TRBD1. The CDR3 is 14 amino acids. The germline V gene encodes CDR1 MNHEY and CDR2 SVGAGI. V shed 6 bases and J 4 bases; nucleotides not matched to a gene: 4. The CDR3 spells CASREGTGGNTIYF. Written as DNA, the CDR3 is TGTGCCAGCAGAGAGGGGACAGGGGGAAACACCATATATTTT.

This rearrangement joins TRBV7-8 to TRBJ1-5, with 8 bases lining up with TRBD1. Germline loops: CDR1 SGHVS, CDR2 FQNEAQ. V shed 6 bases, J shed 2 bases, and the junction held 6 bases outside the gene matches. This CDR3 is 15 amino acids long. The CDR3 sequence: CASSSGQGGNQPQHF. The DNA for the CDR3 is TGTGCCAGCAGTTCAGGACAGGGCGGCAATCAGCCCCAGCATTTT.